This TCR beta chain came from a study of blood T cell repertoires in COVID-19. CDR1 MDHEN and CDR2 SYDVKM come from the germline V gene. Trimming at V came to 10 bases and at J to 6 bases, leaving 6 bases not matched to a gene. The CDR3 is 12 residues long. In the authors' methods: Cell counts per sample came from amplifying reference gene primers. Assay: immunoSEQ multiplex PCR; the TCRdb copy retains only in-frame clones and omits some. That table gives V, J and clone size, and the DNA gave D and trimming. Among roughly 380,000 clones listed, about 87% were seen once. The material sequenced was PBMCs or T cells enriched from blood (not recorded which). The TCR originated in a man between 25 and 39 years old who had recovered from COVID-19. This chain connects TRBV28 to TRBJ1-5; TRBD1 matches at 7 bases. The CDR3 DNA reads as TGTGCCACTACAGGGGATTTTCAGCCCCAGCATTTT. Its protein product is CATTGDFQPQHF.